The source of this T cell receptor (beta chain) is a study of T-cell reconstitution after alpha-beta-depleted transplantation in children. Unique molecular identifiers were built into the TCRbeta library. Using its own MiXCR run on the PCR reads, TCRdb lists one record per CDR3 protein. The table shows about 640,000 distinct CDR3 sequences, with roughly 17% occurring only once. The CDR3 has 15 amino acids. CDR1 is SGHVS, CDR2 FQNEAQ, per germline. V shed 2 bases and J shed 4 bases, with 11 bases lying between them. Sequencing used PBMCs from the stem cell graft donor, obtained from the stem cell graft. The sequence was obtained from a human donor who donated a stem cell graft to a child with acute myeloid leukemia. The genes are TRBV7-8 and TRBJ1-4; perhaps TRBD1 as D (5 bases). The CDR3 DNA sequence: TGTGCCAGCAGCTTATCAAGTGGGGGTAATGAAAAACTGTTTTTT. Protein product: CASSLSSGGNEKLFF.